The clone carrying this T cell receptor (beta chain) has a handful of counts. At one end the junction does not follow the germline gene, possibly because of a read error. The data belong to a study of T cells in Graves' hyperthyroidism and ophthalmopathy. Germline V CDR1 and CDR2: SSHAT, FNYEAQ (reference sequence). The CDR3 is 13 amino acids. Template material for amplifying TCR beta CDR3 regions consisted of RNA transcripts. First-round RT-PCR targeting the TCR CDR3 was performed with the HTBI primer set. One entry per CDR3 protein results from TCRdb running MiXCR on the multiplex PCR reads. The sample has 620,000 or so distinct CDR3 sequences; about 14% are singletons.

This chain joins TRBV7-7 and TRBJ1-1; D remains unclear. What was sequenced was blood. The receptor was derived from a woman aged 45-59 years with Graves' ophthalmopathy. DNA for the CDR3: TGTGCTAGCAGCTTAGAGATTTACACTGGAGCTTTCTTT. It is translated as CASSLEIYTGAFF.